These 11 T cell receptor beta chains originate from one sample sequenced in a study of early stage breast cancer tumors. TCRdb's table, derived via immunoSEQ multiplex PCR, lists solely in-frame clones and lacks some. The sample lists fewer than 75,000 clones, around three quarters seen once, with about 3.4% in the top ten. Material for sequencing was blood. The receptors here all came from a person aged 30-39 years with breast cancer.

The chain combines TRBV10-3 with TRBJ1-2; the D gene is possibly TRBD1 (5 bases). Germline lookup yields CDR1 ENHRY and CDR2 SYGVKD. Trimming shortened V by 6 bases and J by 9 bases, and 23 bases separated the two germline ends. The CDR3 length is 15 residues. This chain's CDR3 is CAISYGTGPTISYTF. CDR3 nucleotide sequence: TGTGCCATCAGCTATGGGACCGGCCCCACTATAAGCTACACCTTC.

In its sample, this clone was seen a few times. The V and J genes are TRBV10-3 and TRBJ2-7; D gene ambiguous. The V end lost 2 bases, the J end lost 6 bases, and 11 bases lay between the germline ends. Germline CDR1 ENHRY, CDR2 SYGVKD. This CDR3 region has 13 residues. DNA of the CDR3: TGTGCCATCAGTGAGCCCCGCGTCTTCGAGCAGTACTTC. It encodes CAISEPRVFEQYF.

J is TRBJ2-7 and V is TRBV19; TRBD1 agrees at 8 bases. The germline CDR1 and CDR2 sequences are LNHDA and SQIVND (reference sequence). Trimming took 4 bases from V and 4 from J; bases not matched to a gene: 9. This CDR3 contains 15 residues. Here the CDR3 reads CASSTEPGQVYEQYF. For the CDR3, the DNA is TGTGCCAGTAGTACCGAACCGGGACAGGTGTACGAGCAGTACTTC.

In this sample, this clone turned up a few times. The V and J genes are TRBV7-9 and TRBJ1-1; D gene unclear. Germline V CDR1 and CDR2: SEHNR, FQNEAQ (reference sequence). The CDR3 totals 12 residues. V was clipped by 4 bases and J by 11 bases, with 14 bases between them. The CDR3 protein is CASSSFTADAFF. Written as DNA, the CDR3 is TGTGCCAGCAGCTCTTTCACGGCGGATGCTTTCTTT.

The chain recombines TRBV5-6 with TRBJ2-2; D not certain. The CDR3 consists of 14 residues. V gave up 2 bases and J gave up 5 bases, with 10 bases separating them. The germline gives CDR1 SGHDT, CDR2 YYEEEE. The CDR3 coding sequence is TGTGCCAGCAGCTTAGGATACAGTACCGGGGAGCTGTTTTTT. Its translation is CASSLGYSTGELFF.

The chain employs TRBV29-1 and TRBJ2-1; D not resolved. The CDR3 consists of 11 residues. Germline CDR1 and CDR2: SQVTM and ANQGSEA. V lost 8 bases to trimming and J lost 4 bases, with 9 bases between them. The CDR3 DNA reads TGCAGCCCAAGCATTTACAATGAGCAGTTCTTC. Translated, it gives CSPSIYNEQFF.

The chain joins TRBV7-6 to TRBJ2-1, with 7 positions matching TRBD2. The CDR3 has 16 residues. V was pared by 1 base and J by 0 bases, with 3 bases of the junction left unmatched. Looked up from germline, CDR1 is SGHVS and CDR2 is FNYEAQ. CDR3 in DNA: TGTGCCAGCAGCTTAGGAGCGGGGAGCTCCTACAATGAGCAGTTCTTC. This encodes CASSLGAGSSYNEQFF.

This clone has only one observation. V usage is TRBV6-4 and J usage is TRBJ2-1, with D unclear. V was clipped by 6 bases and J by 8 bases, with 14 bases between them. The V gene's germline CDR1 is MRHNA and CDR2 SNTAGT. The CDR3 covers 13 residues. Here the CDR3 DNA reads TGTGCCAGCAGCCTAGAATTTCGCGATGAGCAGTTCTTC. It translates to CASSLEFRDEQFF.

The chain carries TRBV15 and TRBJ2-1, with D tentatively TRBD2 (6 bases). With 0 bases removed from V and 9 bases from J, the gap between germline ends came to 12 bases. From germline, CDR1 is LNHNV and CDR2 YYDKDF (reference sequence). The CDR3 covers 14 residues. The CDR3 region has the DNA TGTGCCACCAGCAGAGATCGGGAGCCCCCTGAGCAGTTCTTC. Translating gives CATSRDREPPEQFF.

This rearrangement joins TRBV28 to TRBJ2-1; tentative D call: TRBD1 (8 bases). V gave up 6 bases and J gave up 3 bases, with 15 bases separating them. Germline CDR1 MDHEN, CDR2 SYDVKM. The CDR3 totals 15 residues. The CDR3 DNA reads TGTGCCAGCAGGGTTACAGGGGGGGACTACAATGAGCAGTTCTTC. Protein sequence: CASRVTGGDYNEQFF.

This rearrangement joins TRBV13 to TRBJ2-5; TRBD1 matches 9 bases. V lost 6 bases and J lost 1; bases outside the gene matches: 9. CDR1 is PRHDT, CDR2 FYEKMQ, per germline (reference sequence). This CDR3 has 16 residues. The CDR3 DNA reads as TGTGCCAGCAGTCAGGCCGGGACAGGGATCCAAGAGACCCAGTACTTC. Translating it yields CASSQAGTGIQETQYF.